Listed below are T cell receptor beta chains from one sample, sequenced in a study of cytomegalovirus exposure and HLA in healthy donors. The protocol was immunoSEQ multiplex PCR, while the TCRdb copy is restricted to in-frame clones and leaves out a portion. The repertoire holds about 140,000 clones, with around 82% as singletons. The sample taken for sequencing was PBMCs. The receptors stem from a female donor in good health and CMV-seronegative. The CDR3 runs from the conserved cysteine through the conserved F or W. The D gene is left open where the match is weak. Only part of the rows carry a size: once, few, many, or a class if the clone is expanded.

len	j_gene	abundance	v_gene	d_gene	CDR3nt	CDR3aa
14	TRBJ1-1	.	TRBV2	.	TGTGCCGCACGGGGGTTTGTGGGAAACACTGAAGCTTTCTTT	CAARGFVGNTEAFF
15	TRBJ2-1	.	TRBV5-6	TRBD1	TGTGCCAGCAGCGAGACGGGACAGGGGGGGAATGAGCAGTTCTTC	CASSETGQGGNEQFF
15	TRBJ1-2	.	TRBV13	.	TGTGCCAGCAGCTTAGGGCAGGGGCTCCACTATGGCTACACCTTC	CASSLGQGLHYGYTF
14	TRBJ1-1	.	TRBV19	.	TGTGCCAGTAGCCCCGGGACACAGAACACTGAAGCTTTCTTT	CASSPGTQNTEAFF
14	TRBJ1-6	.	TRBV5-4	.	TGTGCCAGCAGCTGGGGGCGGGAGAATTCACCCCTCCACTTT	CASSWGRENSPLHF
18	TRBJ1-4	.	TRBV7-2	TRBD1	TGTGCCAGCAGCTTCCCCATATTTTCAGACAGGGCCCTCGAAAAACTGTTTTTT	CASSFPIFSDRALEKLFF
13	TRBJ2-7	once	TRBV19	TRBD1	TGTGCCAGCCACGCTACAGGGGCCTACGAGCAGTACTTC	CASHATGAYEQYF
15	TRBJ1-2	few	TRBV19	.	TGTGCCAGTAGTACCGGGGCGGCGGGAGCCTATGGCTACACCTTC	CASSTGAAGAYGYTF
14	TRBJ2-3	.	TRBV27	TRBD2	TGTGCCAGCAGCCTTAGCGGGTACACAGATACGCAGTATTTT	CASSLSGYTDTQYF
16	TRBJ1-1	.	TRBV5-1	TRBD1	TGCGCCAGCAGCCGACAGGGGGCTTTAAGGAACACTGAAGCTTTCTTT	CASSRQGALRNTEAFF
15	TRBJ2-7	.	TRBV11-2	.	TGTGCCAGCAGTCATCCGGGCTCTGGGGCCCGCGAGCAGTACTTC	CASSHPGSGAREQYF